The sequence of this T cell receptor beta chain was determined in a study of blood T cell repertoires in COVID-19. This table comes from immunoSEQ multiplex PCR, and its TCRdb copy is limited to in-frame clones, with some not included. The sample consists of under 350,000 clones, 90% of them appearing once. V lost 12 bases to trimming and J lost 5 bases, with 18 bases between them. This CDR3 has 13 residues. CDR1 is KGHDR, CDR2 SFDVKD, per germline. The source is a man between 60 and 75 years old who had recovered from COVID-19. The sequenced sample was PBMCs or T cells enriched from blood (not recorded which). The chain combines TRBV24-1 with TRBJ1-1; weak D call: TRBD1 (6 bases). This CDR3 is CAASTGIGTEAFF. Written as DNA, the CDR3 is TGTGCCGCGTCGACAGGTATAGGAACTGAAGCTTTCTTT.